Following are 16 T cell receptor beta chains from one sample sequenced in a study of Graves' ophthalmopathy and Graves' hyperthyroidism. The authors amplified TCR beta CDR3 regions, and they did so from RNA transcripts for repertoire sequencing. First-round RT-PCR with HTBI primers preceded a second-round multiplex PCR. Using its own MiXCR run on the multiplex PCR reads, TCRdb lists one record per CDR3 protein. The sample has around 1,200,000 distinct CDR3 sequences, less than 45% seen once. The specimen was peripheral blood or thyroid tissue (not recorded which). The receptors were sampled from an adult man with Graves' hyperthyroidism.

The table lists this clonotype with many counts. The V and J genes are TRBV7-7 and TRBJ2-7; 7 nucleotides agree with TRBD2. The CDR3 contains 16 residues. CDR1 is SSHAT, CDR2 FNYEAQ, per germline (reference sequence). V lost 5 bases, J lost 2 bases, and 12 bases stayed unmatched. This CDR3 reads CASSRKLAHVTYEQYF. The DNA of the CDR3 is TGTGCCAGCAGCCGGAAACTAGCGCACGTTACCTACGAGCAGTACTTC.

The genes are TRBV6-6 and TRBJ1-5; D gene unclear. Germline V gives CDR1 MNHNY, CDR2 SVGAGI (reference sequence). The CDR3 has 16 residues. V lost 4 bases to trimming and J lost 4 bases, with 17 bases between them. CDR3 DNA sequence: TGTGCCAGCAGTTCTCTAGCGAATACTCCGAATCAGCCCCAGCATTTT. This encodes CASSSLANTPNQPQHF.

The rearrangement links TRBV9 to TRBJ1-3; D not resolved. CDR3 length: 19 residues. Germline V gene lookup returns CDR1 SGDLS and CDR2 YYNGEE. V shed 0 bases and J shed 0 bases, with 19 bases lying between them. The CDR3, as DNA: TGTGCCAGCAGCGTAGGATCGGGAGGGCCCGAATACTCTGGAAACACCATATATTTT. Translation: CASSVGSGGPEYSGNTIYF.

V is TRBV7-2 and J is TRBJ2-2; 10 bases map to TRBD2. Germline V CDR1 and CDR2: SGHTA, FQGNSA. The CDR3 spans 15 residues. J gave up 9 bases and V 4 bases, and 8 bases lay outside the gene matches. CDR3 protein: CASSSKASGGWELFF. CDR3 in DNA: TGTGCCAGCAGCTCCAAGGCTAGCGGGGGCTGGGAGCTGTTTTTT.

This clonotype has a count of ten or more. As DNA, the CDR3 is TGCAGCGTTGAGACGCTACAGGGAGGGTACGAGCAGTACTTC. It codes for CSVETLQGGYEQYF. The chain is built from TRBV29-1 and TRBJ2-7; possible D gene TRBD2, 7 bases. Per the germline V gene, CDR1 is SQVTM and CDR2 is ANQGSEA. The CDR3 covers 14 residues. Trimming removed 3 bases at V and 4 bases at J, with 16 bases between.

The V gene is TRBV20-1, the J gene TRBJ2-7; TRBD2 is a possible D gene (5 bases). The V and J ends lost 6 bases and 0 bases respectively, with 18 bases between them. The CDR3 sequence is 15 residues long. Germline assignment: CDR1 DFQATT and CDR2 SNEGSKA (reference sequence). Here the CDR3 DNA reads TGCAGTGCCTGGACTCTGGGAGCTAGCTCCTACGAGCAGTACTTC. It yields the protein CSAWTLGASSYEQYF.

The chain is built from TRBV20-1 and TRBJ2-2; tentatively, D is TRBD1 (5 bases). This CDR3 is 15 amino acids long. Germline loops: CDR1 DFQATT, CDR2 SNEGSKA (reference sequence). V lost 3 bases and J 6 bases, leaving 17 bases between the germline ends. As DNA, the CDR3 is TGCAGTGCTAGTTCAGGGTCAGCATCCGCCGGGGAGCTGTTTTTT. This sequence encodes CSASSGSASAGELFF.

This clonotype was observed many times. This chain links TRBV11-2 with TRBJ2-7; 8 nucleotides match TRBD1. The J segment lost 3 bases and the V segment lost 5 bases, leaving 9 bases of the junction unmatched. Germline V gene data show CDR1 as SGHAT and CDR2 as FQNNGV. This CDR3 spans 15 amino acids. The CDR3 protein is CASSQAAGQGYEQYF. CDR3 nucleotides: TGTGCCAGCAGCCAGGCCGCCGGACAGGGCTACGAGCAGTACTTC.

This clonotype was counted once. This sequence joins TRBV29-1 and TRBJ2-2; weak D call: TRBD2 (6 bases). Per the germline V gene, CDR1 is SQVTM and CDR2 is ANQGSEA. V lost 6 bases and J 2 bases, leaving 13 bases between the germline ends. The CDR3 length is 14 residues. Written as DNA, the CDR3 is TGCAGCGTCCAAAGACTAGTTAACACCGGGGAGCTGTTTTTT. As protein: CSVQRLVNTGELFF.

A word on this clonotype: The limits of the CDR3 on the DNA are not certain, so only TCRdb's listed CDR3 is given. The chain combines TRBV29-1 with TRBJ1-1. 21 amino acids form the CDR3, both terminal residues included. Per germline, CDR1 SQVTM and CDR2 ANQGSEA. Here the CDR3 reads CSVGSRSTDTQYFGPGTEAFF.

The rearrangement joins TRBV6-2 or TRBV6-3 to TRBJ2-7; 15 bases match TRBD2. Germline lookup yields CDR1 MNHEY and CDR2 SVGEGT. J lost 5 bases, V lost 4 bases, and 15 bases had no gene match. CDR3 length: 19 residues. This chain's CDR3 is CASSSFADGLAGGPNEQYF. The CDR3 coding sequence is TGTGCCAGCAGTTCGTTCGCCGACGGACTAGCGGGAGGGCCTAACGAGCAGTACTTC.

This clonotype has a handful of counts. This chain uses TRBV5-1 with TRBJ2-7; 8 nucleotides agree with TRBD2. The CDR3 consists of 15 residues. The V segment lost 2 bases and the J segment 3 bases; nucleotides outside the gene matches: 7. The germline CDR1 and CDR2 sequences are SGHRS and YFSETQ. CDR3 amino acids: CASSFTSGRGYEQYF. In DNA, the CDR3 is TGCGCCAGCAGCTTTACCAGCGGGAGAGGCTACGAGCAGTACTTC.

CDR3 region: CASRDRGFYNEQFF. CDR3 nucleotide sequence: TGTGCCAGCAGGGACAGGGGATTCTACAATGAGCAGTTCTTC. The rearrangement links TRBV25-1 to TRBJ2-1; 9 positions agree with TRBD1. V lost 6 bases, J lost 3 bases, and 3 bases stayed unmatched. CDR1 is MGHDK, CDR2 SYGVNS, per germline. The CDR3 sequence is 14 residues long.

This clonotype was counted between two and nine times. V gene TRBV4-3 combines with J gene TRBJ2-7; D not certain. V was pared by 7 bases and J by 2 bases, with 21 bases between. The CDR3 spans 16 residues. Germline CDR1 LGHNA, CDR2 YSLEER. This CDR3 reads CASNRKWGWDAYEQYF. CDR3 DNA sequence: TGCGCCAGCAACCGGAAATGGGGTTGGGATGCCTACGAGCAGTACTTC.

This clonotype appeared a few times. This chain connects TRBV3-1 to TRBJ2-5; maybe TRBD1 (5 bases). CDR3 length: 16 amino acids. Germline CDR1 LGHDT, CDR2 YNNKEL (reference sequence). V lost 4 bases and J lost 5, with 20 bases in between. Here the CDR3 reads CASSRPDSPRWETQYF. The CDR3 nucleotides read TGTGCCAGCAGCCGACCAGACAGCCCCAGGTGGGAGACCCAGTACTTC.

Notes on this clonotype: Just one base apart from a much larger clone, this may be a read error. The chain carries TRBV5-1 and TRBJ1-4; D remains unclear. Trimming shortened V by 7 bases and J by 1 base, and 8 bases separated the two germline ends. Germline assignment: CDR1 SGHRS and CDR2 YFSETQ. The CDR3 extends over 13 amino acids. This chain's CDR3 is CASGGLTNEKLFF. CDR3 bases: TGCGCCAGCGGCGGATTAACTAATGAAAAACTGTTTTTT. Full variable domain (rest looked up from reference TRBV5-1 and TRBJ1-4): KAGVTQTPRYLIKTRGQQVTLSCSPISGHRSVSWYQQTPGQGLQFLFEYFSETQRNKGNFPGRFSGRQFSNSRSEMNVSTLELGDSALYLCASGGLTNEKLFFGSGTQLSVL.